This T cell receptor beta chain was sequenced for a study of low-dose radiotherapy and immunotherapy resistance in tumors. Regarding time point: after trial treatment. Noted treatment: LDRT plus nivolumab, ipilimumab, low-dose cyclophosphamide and aspirin (RACIN trial). Covering alpha and beta chains, TRAV- and TRBV-specific primers were used for the first-strand cDNA. TCR amplification involved 15 to 25 PCR cycles with a constant-region primer and V-primer adapter. Via MiXCR, TCRdb re-called the reads, giving one row per CDR3 protein. The data hold tens of thousands of distinct CDR3 sequences, with 20% to 25% observed a single time. In this sample, this clonotype turned up many times. CDR1 and CDR2 (germline): LGHNA, YNFKEQ. V was pared by 1 base and J by 2 bases, with 9 bases between. The CDR3 is made up of 15 amino acids.

The receptor was isolated from a female donor with ovarian cancer. The chain employs TRBV4-2 and TRBJ1-5; the D is unclear. The specimen comprised PBMCs, sampled after low-dose radiotherapy plus immunotherapy. CDR3 residues: CASSQAGWGNQPQHF. The CDR3 region has the DNA TGTGCCAGCAGCCAAGCAGGCTGGGGCAATCAGCCCCAGCATTTT.